These 12 T cell receptor beta chains came from one sample sequenced in a study of response to subunit inactivated influenza vaccine (dated by TCRdb to about 2018). The method was RT-PCR. The instrument was an Illumina HiSeq 2500. In TCRdb, the public reads were trimmed at Q25 with fastp and aligned with MiXCR, with productive beta chains retained. All rows with the same CDR3 protein become a single entry with the most common DNA and genes. Here the sample has around 570,000 distinct CDR3 sequences; 6.5% to 8% occur a single time. Clones ranked in the top ten supply 13% of the sample. Sequencing was performed on PBMCs from blood, taken roughly 24 months after vaccination. These TCRs come from a man in his fifties or sixties who received an inactivated influenza vaccine. Donor details come from another sample of the same person, matched by shared clones.

In this sample, this clonotype turned up a few times. The chain uses TRBV11-2 and TRBJ1-1, with D maybe TRBD1 (6 bases). Germline loops: CDR1 SGHAT, CDR2 FQNNGV. The germline V and J ends were trimmed by 0 bases and 10 bases, with 12 bases remaining between them. The CDR3 runs to 13 residues. CDR3 bases: TGTGCCAGCAGCTTAGATCACAGGGCTGGAGCTTTCTTT. Protein: CASSLDHRAGAFF.

This clonotype was seen at least ten times. The chain carries TRBV12-3 or TRBV12-4 and TRBJ2-3; TRBD2 matches at 8 bases. Unmatched junction bases numbered 6, after V lost 1 base and J lost 3 bases. The CDR3 covers 16 residues. The CDR3 loop is CASSLGGLVATDTQYF. CDR3 sequence (DNA): TGTGCCAGCAGTTTAGGGGGACTAGTAGCAACAGATACGCAGTATTTT.

Regarding this clonotype: A much larger clone lies one base from this, so it may be a read error. The rearrangement uses TRBV10-3 and TRBJ2-3; TRBD1 matches 8 bases. V was clipped by 6 bases and J by 3 bases; unmatched bases: 8. The length of the CDR3 is 15 residues. Germline lookup yields CDR1 ENHRY and CDR2 SYGVKD. The CDR3, as DNA: TGTGCCATCAGGGCGACAGGGGTTAGAACAGATACGCAGTATTTT. Its protein product is CAIRATGVRTDTQYF.

The chain is built from TRBV12-3 or TRBV12-4 and TRBJ1-1; tentative D call: TRBD1 (5 bases). This CDR3 is built from 14 residues. V lost 0 bases and J lost 5, with 10 bases in between. The CDR3 is CASSLAEGFTEAFF. The CDR3 DNA follows: TGTGCCAGCAGTTTAGCGGAGGGGTTTACTGAAGCTTTCTTT.

This clonotype was seen repeatedly, ten times or more. The chain links TRBV6-1 to TRBJ1-6; 8 bases align to TRBD1. The CDR3 covers 15 residues. Germline values: CDR1 MNHNS, CDR2 SASEGT. Germline trimming cut 5 bases from V and 7 bases from J; bases unmatched to any gene: 7. DNA of the CDR3: TGTGCCAGCAGTCCTCGGACAGGGAGGAATTCACCCCTCCACTTT. This translates into CASSPRTGRNSPLHF.

The sample holds a few counts of this clonotype. The rearrangement links TRBV10-1 to TRBJ2-5, with TRBD2 matching 9 bases. The CDR3 has 18 amino acids. V was pared by 0 bases and J by 2 bases, with 10 bases of the junction left unmatched. Looked up from germline, CDR1 is WNHNN and CDR2 is SYGVQD (reference sequence). The CDR3 DNA reads TGCGCCAGCAGTGAGTCGGGACTAGCTTCGGATCCACAAGAGACCCAGTACTTC. Protein: CASSESGLASDPQETQYF.

The rearrangement joins TRBV20-1 to TRBJ1-6; 8 bases match TRBD1. The CDR3 totals 16 residues. CDR1 is DFQATT, CDR2 SNEGSKA, per germline (reference sequence). The V segment lost 6 bases and the J segment 5 bases; nucleotides outside the gene matches: 12. The CDR3 DNA reads as TGCAGTGCGCCGGCCGGGACAGGACTCAATAATTCACCCCTCCACTTT. Amino acid sequence: CSAPAGTGLNNSPLHF.

This clonotype has at least ten counts. The gene calls are TRBV27 and TRBJ2-7; D call uncertain. CDR3 length: 14 amino acids. V lost 1 base, J lost 4 bases, and 11 bases lay in between. CDR1 MNHEY and CDR2 SMNVEV come from the germline V gene (reference sequence). The CDR3 protein is CASSLWSTGYEQYF. In DNA form, the CDR3 reads TGTGCCAGCAGTTTATGGTCCACTGGGTACGAGCAGTACTTC.

This clonotype has a handful of counts. The chain is built from TRBV6-1 and TRBJ2-2, with a weak D call TRBD1 (5 bases). Trimming cost V 6 bases and J 9 bases, with 11 bases left between them. CDR3 length equals 12 residues. The V gene's germline CDR1 is MNHNS and CDR2 SASEGT. The CDR3 coding sequence is TGTGCCAGCAGCAGGGTTCGCCGGGAGCTGTTTTTT. This sequence encodes CASSRVRRELFF.

The table lists this clonotype with a few counts. The V call is TRBV29-1, the J call TRBJ1-2; 9 bases line up with TRBD1. Unmatched junction bases numbered 3, after V lost 5 bases and J lost 8 bases. The CDR3 consists of 11 residues. Germline V lookup: CDR1 SQVTM, CDR2 ANQGSEA. The chain's CDR3 is CSVSDRGGYTF. CDR3 DNA sequence: TGCAGCGTTTCGGACAGGGGCGGCTACACCTTC.

This clonotype was found many times. The rearrangement uses TRBV5-1 and TRBJ2-1; 7 bases match TRBD1. Per the germline V gene, CDR1 is SGHRS and CDR2 is YFSETQ. The CDR3 covers 17 residues. Unmatched junction bases numbered 13, after V lost 3 bases and J lost 4 bases. DNA of the CDR3: TGCGCCAGCAGCTCACAAGGACAGGCTGTAGGGTACAATGAGCAGTTCTTC. This encodes CASSSQGQAVGYNEQFF. Based on the CDR3 plus reference TRBV5-1 and TRBJ2-1, the full variable domain is KAGVTQTPRYLIKTRGQQVTLSCSPISGHRSVSWYQQTPGQGLQFLFEYFSETQRNKGNFPGRFSGRQFSNSRSEMNVSTLELGDSALYLCASSSQGQAVGYNEQFFGPGTRLTVL.

CDR3 DNA sequence: TGCAGCGTTGATCTCGGGGCTAATCAGCCCCAGCATTTT. Encoded protein: CSVDLGANQPQHF. The J gene is TRBJ1-5, the V gene TRBV29-1; possibly TRBD1 for D (5 bases). Deletions cut 3 bases from V and 4 bases from J, with 10 bases between. The germline gives CDR1 SQVTM, CDR2 ANQGSEA. The CDR3 has 13 amino acids.